The 17 T cell receptor beta chains reported below all come from one sample, sequenced in a study of cytomegalovirus exposure and HLA in healthy donors. The PCR employed 60 Vbeta primers together with 13 Jbeta primers. TCRdb's copy holds only in-frame clones and misses some; the assay was immunoSEQ multiplex PCR. The data show some 130,000 clones, about two thirds seen once. Input material: PBMCs. Every receptor here comes from a man in his fifties or sixties in good health and CMV-seropositive.

This sequence joins TRBV19 and TRBJ1-1; D not resolved. The CDR3 spans 12 residues. Trimming removed 7 bases from V and 4 bases from J, with 10 bases in between. Germline CDR1 LNHDA, CDR2 SQIVND (reference sequence). The DNA of the CDR3 is TGTGCCAGTAAACAAACGGGCACTGAAGCTTTCTTT. It codes for CASKQTGTEAFF.

The rearrangement uses TRBV5-1 and TRBJ1-4; 7 bases match TRBD1. The CDR3 totals 14 residues. The ends lost 5 bases at V and 7 bases at J; junction bases unmatched: 8. Per the germline V gene, CDR1 is SGHRS and CDR2 is YFSETQ. CDR3 sequence: CASSPRQGREKLFF. CDR3 sequence (DNA): TGCGCCAGCAGTCCTCGACAGGGCCGTGAAAAACTGTTTTTT.

V and J are TRBV7-9 and TRBJ1-1; D perhaps matches TRBD1 (6 bases). Germline CDR1 SEHNR, CDR2 FQNEAQ (reference sequence). The CDR3 is 17 residues long. The V end was cut by 3 bases, the J end by 7 bases, with 24 bases between. CDR3 sequence (DNA): TGTGCCAGCAGCTTGGGTGGCAGGGGTAGGGAATCCTATGAAGCTTTCTTT. Its translation is CASSLGGRGRESYEAFF.

The V and J genes are TRBV7-2 and TRBJ1-1; no clear D gene. Germline assignment: CDR1 SGHTA and CDR2 FQGNSA. With 4 bases removed from V and 0 bases from J, the gap between germline ends came to 15 bases. The CDR3 runs to 16 residues. The CDR3 loop reads CASSSRARTLNTEAFF. The DNA for the CDR3 is TGTGCCAGCAGCTCGCGAGCACGAACCTTGAACACTGAAGCTTTCTTT.

This rearrangement joins TRBV5-4 to TRBJ2-1; 7 nucleotides line up with TRBD2. The germline CDR1 and CDR2 sequences are SGHNT and YYREEE (reference sequence). The V segment lost 5 bases and the J segment 1 base; nucleotides outside the gene matches: 9. The CDR3 has 16 residues. The CDR3 loop reads CASSADLADSYNEQFF. CDR3 DNA sequence: TGTGCCAGCAGTGCCGATCTAGCGGATTCCTACAATGAGCAGTTCTTC.

About this clone: One junction end disagrees with the germline gene, perhaps due to a read error. V is TRBV7-9 and J is TRBJ2-7, with a possible D match to TRBD1 (5 bases). The CDR3 runs 16 residues. In germline, CDR1 is SEHNR, CDR2 FQNEAQ (reference sequence). CDR3 nucleotides: TGTTCCAGCAGCTCCTATAAGTTGACAGAAACCTACGAGCAGTACTTC. It specifies CSSSSYKLTETYEQYF.

The chain is built from TRBV7-2 and TRBJ2-3; TRBD2 aligns across 11 bases. Unmatched junction bases numbered 0, after V lost 3 bases and J lost 1 base. The CDR3 length is 15 residues. Germline CDR1 SGHTA, CDR2 FQGNSA. The CDR3 sequence: CASSLGLAGTDTQYF. The CDR3 coding sequence is TGTGCCAGCAGCTTGGGACTAGCGGGCACAGATACGCAGTATTTT.

This chain joins TRBV19 and TRBJ2-3; 9 positions agree with TRBD2. Germline V CDR1 and CDR2: LNHDA, SQIVND (reference sequence). There are 15 residues in the CDR3. Unmatched junction bases numbered 11, after V lost 9 bases and J lost 4 bases. In DNA form, the CDR3 reads TGTGCCAGCACCCGTGGCGGCGGGAGGGCAGATACGCAGTATTTT. This sequence encodes CASTRGGGRADTQYF. Together with reference TRBV19 and TRBJ2-3, the CDR3 gives the full variable domain: DGGITQSPKYLFRKEGQNVTLSCEQNLNHDAMYWYRQDPGQGLRLIYYSQIVNDFQKGDIAEGYSVSREKKESFPLTVTSAQKNPTAFYLCASTRGGGRADTQYFGPGTRLTVL.

The rearrangement links TRBV5-4 to TRBJ1-5; D gene unclear. CDR1 is SGHNT and CDR2 is YYREEE in the germline V gene (reference sequence). This CDR3 contains 15 residues. The V end was cut by 0 bases, the J end by 6 bases, with 13 bases between. DNA of the CDR3: TGTGCCAGCAGCTTGGACAGAAGTTTAGGTCAGCCCCAGCATTTT. Its translation is CASSLDRSLGQPQHF.

V and J are TRBV6-6 and TRBJ2-3; 11 bases align to TRBD1. This CDR3 has 15 amino acids. Per the germline V gene, CDR1 is MNHNY and CDR2 is SVGAGI (reference sequence). V was clipped by 7 bases and J by 3 bases; unmatched bases: 6. The CDR3 DNA follows: TGTGCCAGCAACCCGGACAGGGGGCTGACAGATACGCAGTATTTT. Translation gives CASNPDRGLTDTQYF.

The chain employs TRBV5-1 and TRBJ2-2, with D maybe TRBD1 (6 bases). The germline gives CDR1 SGHRS, CDR2 YFSETQ. This CDR3 has 17 amino acids. V was cut by 4 bases and J by 2 bases, with 18 bases left in between. This CDR3 reads CASSPGQLVTNTGELFF. CDR3 in DNA: TGCGCCAGCAGCCCTGGACAGTTAGTCACCAACACCGGGGAGCTGTTTTTT.

The rearrangement links TRBV4-1 to TRBJ2-7; 7 bases are shared with TRBD2. J gave up 7 bases and V 0 bases, and 9 bases lay outside the gene matches. The CDR3 extends over 15 amino acids. In germline, CDR1 is MGHRA, CDR2 YSYEKL. The CDR3 DNA sequence: TGCGCCAGCAGCCAAGACTGGACTAGGGGCAGTGAGCAGTACTTC. It encodes CASSQDWTRGSEQYF.

This clone was picked up one time. The genes are TRBV7-8 and TRBJ2-1; D is possibly TRBD1 (6 bases). CDR1 is SGHVS, CDR2 FQNEAQ, per germline. V was cut by 5 bases and J by 10 bases, with 21 bases left in between. This CDR3 has 15 residues. In nucleotides, the CDR3 is TGTGCCAGCAGCCAAACCCAGACAGGCCTTGGGGAGCAGTTCTTC. This sequence encodes CASSQTQTGLGEQFF. Combining the CDR3 with reference TRBV7-8 and TRBJ2-1 gives the whole variable domain GAGVSQSPRYKVAKRGQDVALRCDPISGHVSLFWYQQALGQGPEFLTYFQNEAQLDKSGLPSDRFFAERPEGSVSTLKIQRTQQEDSAVYLCASSQTQTGLGEQFFGPGTRLTVL.

The gene calls are TRBV21-1 and TRBJ1-5. TRBV21-1 is annotated as a pseudogene. This CDR3 spans 13 amino acids. The CDR3 bases are TGTGCCAGCAGCTTAAAGTCTTACTCCGTCCAGCATTTT. Translation gives CASSLKSYSVQHF.

The chain is built from TRBV7-9 and TRBJ2-6; D is perhaps TRBD2 (6 bases). The V end lost 6 bases, the J end lost 0 bases, and 18 bases lay between the germline ends. Looked up from germline, CDR1 is SEHNR and CDR2 is FQNEAQ (reference sequence). The CDR3 covers 18 residues. In DNA, the CDR3 is TGTGCCAGCAGACCCCGGGAGACGGAGAGCTCTGGGGCCAACGTCCTGACTTTC. It specifies CASRPRETESSGANVLTF.

The chain has TRBV15 and TRBJ1-4; no definite D call. Trimming left V 1 base short and J 7 bases short, with 7 bases between. Germline V CDR1 and CDR2: LNHNV, YYDKDF (reference sequence). This CDR3 is built from 13 residues. The DNA for the CDR3 is TGTGCCACCAGCAGAGGGGCCGTTGAAAAACTGTTTTTT. This encodes CATSRGAVEKLFF.

The V gene is TRBV18, the J gene TRBJ1-1; D uncertain. CDR1 is KGHSH and CDR2 is LQKENI in the germline V gene. V was cut by 4 bases and J by 1 base, with 10 bases left in between. The CDR3 totals 14 residues. CDR3 amino acids: CASSLGNWNTEAFF. In DNA, the CDR3 is TGTGCCAGCTCACTGGGCAACTGGAACACTGAAGCTTTCTTT.